This T cell receptor (beta chain) comes out of a study of OX40 agonist ivuxolimab in advanced cancers. Details on this clone: What it recognizes is unknown.

Findings of the study overall: Partly responding patients at 0.1-3.0 mg/kg showed some of the smallest clonal expansion. Researchers report that CD8+ T cells had, on average, more expanded clones than CD4+. CD4+ and CD8+ blood T cells expanded clonally by week 6 at 0.1 to 3.0 mg/kg.

The repertoire was sequenced with immunoSEQ multiplex PCR; TCRdb's copy has only in-frame clones and lacks some. The sample has around 15,000 clones; around 80% are singletons. The source of this sequence is an adult with an advanced solid tumor such as melanoma, head and neck, liver or kidney cancer. The sample here was CD4+ or CD8+ T cells sorted from blood, taken in a trial of the OX40 agonist ivuxolimab.

Written as DNA, the CDR3 is TGTGCCAGCAGCCCACAGGGTCAGACCGGGGAGCTGTTTTTT. Translated: CASSPQGQTGELFF. This chain connects TRBV7-7 to TRBJ2-2, with D possibly being TRBD1 (6 bases). From germline, CDR1 is SSHAT and CDR2 FNYEAQ (reference sequence). The CDR3 is 14 residues long. Trimming removed 5 bases from V and 5 bases from J, with 12 bases in between.